The sequence of this T cell receptor beta chain was determined in a study of blood T cells in healthy people across ages (dated by TCRdb to the mid-2010s). Background on the whole study: In model experiments, template switching captured about one uniquely barcoded TCR beta cDNA molecule for every two T cells. To track age-related changes in TCR beta repertoire diversity, the study relied on deep sequencing normalized with unique cDNA molecular identifiers. Donors of different ages were randomly distributed across sequencing lanes to avoid experimental bias. The donors were divided into four age groups: young (average roughly 15 years), middle-aged (about 40), aged (approximately 64) and long-lived (around 87). For two donors (one aged 18 to 30 and one aged 80 or older), the study analyzed two additional independent replicas of 1 million unique cDNA reads from the same blood draw.

Library creation used 5' RACE. Sequencer: Illumina HiSeq 2500. A second PCR of about 6 to 12 cycles was performed with a sample-barcoded 5' primer and a J-beta primer mix. Each TCR beta cDNA molecule received a unique molecular identifier from a template-switch 5' adaptor carrying 12 random nucleotides. Each sample yielded at least 2.5 million CDR3-containing paired-end reads. First-strand cDNA was synthesized from all RNA with the Mint cDNA synthesis kit, primed by a TRBC-specific oligonucleotide. All cDNA was treated with uracil-DNA glycosylase and then went through a first 18-cycle PCR with the universal primers M1SS and BC2_uni_R. The study's own analysis went as follows. Each sample was normalized by randomly selecting 1 million high-quality reads, each carrying a distinct molecular identifier. Reads with shared molecular identifiers were discarded instead of being binned into consensus sequences. CDR3 identification, clonotype clustering and error correction used MiTCR with a Q25 quality threshold and the strictest error-elimination algorithm. A nonparametric unseen species model with Euler transformation was used to estimate lower-bound total TCR beta diversity. The public reads were reanalyzed by TCRdb: fastp trimming at Q25, MiXCR alignment, in-frame beta chains only. When rows share a CDR3 protein, they turn into one entry using the most common DNA and genes. In this record, the V and J calls reflect TCRdb's handling and not the investigators' own analysis. A total of roughly 1.7 million distinct CDR3 sequences appear in this sample, about 31% of them only once. In total, the top ten clones hold 10% to 12% of the sample.

This clonotype turned up a few times. Its antigen has not been determined. No base quality information exists; no much larger clone differs at one position. The donors were roughly 39 Caucasian individuals from Russia, aged roughly 6 to 90 years, who were systemically healthy. Roughly 9 milliliters of peripheral blood were drawn from each donor into EDTA-treated Vacutainer tubes. Ficoll-Paque density-gradient centrifugation was used to isolate PBMCs, with at least 6.5 million obtained per sample. Total RNA was extracted from PBMCs with Trizol reagent, with at least 5 micrograms obtained per sample. Naive CD45RAhigh/CD27high T cell percentages were measured by flow cytometry on a PBMC aliquot from every donor. V loses 3 bases of germline sequence and J loses 2 bases, and the interval between the two ends is 12 bases. In the germline V gene (reference sequence), CDR1 corresponds to GTSNPN and CDR2 to SVGIG. Counted from cysteine to phenylalanine, this CDR3 has 14 amino acids. Solely the CDR3 DNA is kept, with 42 bases framed from the first base.

General findings and caveats noted by the study authors: The percentage of naive T cells measured by flow cytometry correlated strongly with observed TCR beta diversity. Estimates of total diversity from one million sequenced T cells were regarded as lower bounds and underestimates. Compared with the aged group, the long-lived group had more naive CD4+ T cells, fewer expanded clones and increased TCR diversity, a pattern suggesting age selection. Conclusive comparison of naive and antigen-experienced compartments was prevented by the profiling of bulk unsorted PBMCs. Observed TCR beta diversity per million T cells fell roughly linearly with age, and a significant reduction was already apparent by age about 38. Donor CMV infection status was unknown, potentially confounding age-related changes in expanded clonotypes.

This receptor was identified in a woman aged 25 to 45 in good health. The chain uses TRBV30 and TRBJ2-3; the D gene is possibly TRBD2, with 6 bases matching. Sequencing was done on a sample of blood. The CDR3 has the sequence CAWSGGDPTDTQYF. The base sequence is TGTGCCTGGAGCGGAGGGGACCCCACAGATACGCAGTATTTT. Joined to the reference TRBV30 and TRBJ2-3 proteins, this CDR3 gives the full variable domain: SQTIHQWPATLVQPVGSPLSLECTVEGTSNPNLYWYRQAAGRGLQLLFYSVGIGQISSEVPQNLSASRPQDRQFILSSKKLLLSDSGFYLCAWSGGDPTDTQYFGPGTRLTVL.